The next 30 T cell receptor beta chains were all read from a single sample in a study of cytotoxic CD8 clonotypes in ibrutinib-treated CLL (dated by TCRdb to the early 2020s). The meaning of the sample's time point label: approximately twelve months on ibrutinib. The library relied on the immunoSEQ multiplex PCR assay. TCRdb carries this immuneACCESS record with in-frame sequences only. Its versions omit some clonotypes, under half of them owing to an unresolved V gene in the studies checked, with the rest unexplained. The sample table lists about 97,000 clones, around four fifths of them with a count of one. The top ten constitute around 32% of the sample. The material sequenced was PBMCs, taken after 12 months of ibrutinib treatment. The receptors were gathered from a human donor with chronic lymphocytic leukemia.

This clone showed up just once. The chain combines TRBV5-8 with TRBJ2-7; D gene ambiguous. This CDR3 comprises 14 residues. CDR1 is SGHTS, CDR2 YDEGEE, per germline. V lost 4 bases and J 3 bases, leaving 14 bases between the germline ends. In nucleotides, the CDR3 is TGTGCCAGCAGCCCCGGACGGATAGGCTACGAGCAGTACTTC. This codes for CASSPGRIGYEQYF.

V usage is TRBV13 and J usage is TRBJ2-1; D might be TRBD1 (6 bases). V was trimmed by 9 bases and J by 7 bases, leaving 19 bases between them. This CDR3 comprises 14 residues. CDR1 and CDR2 from the germline V gene are PRHDT and FYEKMQ (reference sequence). CDR3 sequence reads: CASPFQGSQNEQFF. CDR3 sequence (DNA): TGTGCCAGTCCCTTCCAGGGGAGTCAAAATGAGCAGTTCTTC.

V and J are TRBV5-1 and TRBJ2-1, with D uncertain. The CDR3 runs to 14 residues. The V gene's germline CDR1 is SGHRS and CDR2 YFSETQ. Trimming cost V 4 bases and J 0 bases, with 8 bases left between them. The CDR3 loop is CASSPPGSYNEQFF. The CDR3 DNA reads TGCGCCAGCAGCCCGCCAGGCTCCTACAATGAGCAGTTCTTC.

The chain carries TRBV11-3 and TRBJ2-5; D tentatively fits TRBD1 or TRBD2 (5 bases each). Germline CDR1 and CDR2: SGHNT and YENEEA. This CDR3 contains 15 residues. V gave up 5 bases and J gave up 5 bases, with 18 bases separating them. CDR3 amino acids: CASSQGSWPGETQYF. The DNA for the CDR3 is TGTGCCAGCAGCCAAGGGAGTTGGCCAGGGGAGACCCAGTACTTC.

The gene calls are TRBV19 and TRBJ2-4; D might be TRBD1 (5 bases). Germline loops: CDR1 LNHDA, CDR2 SQIVND (reference sequence). Trimming cost V 3 bases and J 5 bases, with 11 bases left between them. The CDR3 is made up of 14 amino acids. Written as DNA, the CDR3 is TGTGCCAGTAGTATCATCCAGGGTGAAAACATTCAGTACTTC. It yields the protein CASSIIQGENIQYF. Looking up the rest from reference TRBV19 and TRBJ2-4 gives the full variable domain: DGGITQSPKYLFRKEGQNVTLSCEQNLNHDAMYWYRQDPGQGLRLIYYSQIVNDFQKGDIAEGYSVSREKKESFPLTVTSAQKNPTAFYLCASSIIQGENIQYFGAGTRLSVL.

The V and J genes are TRBV4-2 and TRBJ2-3; 11 bases are a match to TRBD2. The CDR3 is made up of 21 amino acids. Germline assignment: CDR1 LGHNA and CDR2 YNFKEQ. V lost 0 bases and J lost 1; bases outside the gene matches: 15. CDR3 bases: TGTGCCAGCAGCCAAGAACCGGCTAGCGGGAGGTCCCTCGTCGGCACAGATACGCAGTATTTT. It translates to CASSQEPASGRSLVGTDTQYF.

The gene calls are TRBV29-1 and TRBJ2-5, with a weak D call TRBD2 (6 bases). The V gene lost 6 bases and the J gene lost 5 bases, with 16 bases spanning the gap. Germline-derived CDR1 and CDR2 are SQVTM and ANQGSEA. The CDR3 length is 13 residues. The CDR3: CSVGGRMRETQYF. In nucleotides, the CDR3 is TGCAGCGTCGGAGGGCGGATGCGTGAGACCCAGTACTTC.

The V call is TRBV13, the J call TRBJ2-3; TRBD1 or TRBD2 may be the D gene (7 bases each). The CDR3 has 14 amino acids. The germline gives CDR1 PRHDT, CDR2 FYEKMQ (reference sequence). The ends were cut back, 5 bases at V and 3 bases at J, with 12 bases in the middle. The CDR3 DNA follows: TGTGCCAGCAGCATCCAGGGGGGGACAGATACGCAGTATTTT. Translated: CASSIQGGTDTQYF.

The rearrangement joins TRBV13 to TRBJ1-1; 12 bases map to TRBD1. There are 16 residues in the CDR3. In germline, CDR1 is PRHDT, CDR2 FYEKMQ (reference sequence). Unmatched junction bases numbered 11, after V lost 5 bases and J lost 7 bases. The CDR3 DNA reads TGTGCCAGCAGCCCCCGGGACAGGGGGCGTAGTCGTGAAGCTTTCTTT. This sequence encodes CASSPRDRGRSREAFF.

This chain joins TRBV5-1 and TRBJ2-7; 8 bases line up with TRBD2. The CDR3 totals 17 residues. V shed 6 bases, J shed 3 bases, and the junction held 17 bases outside the gene matches. The germline V gene has CDR1 SGHRS and CDR2 YFSETQ. The CDR3 is CASTTTRGALDGYEQYF. Here the CDR3 DNA reads TGCGCCAGCACGACCACGCGGGGGGCGCTGGACGGCTACGAGCAGTACTTC.

As concerns this clone: This same CDR3 is encoded by further DNA sequences in the sample. The chain employs TRBV5-1 and TRBJ2-7; D is perhaps TRBD1 (5 bases). This CDR3 contains 12 residues. The germline V gene has CDR1 SGHRS and CDR2 YFSETQ. Trimming left V 4 bases short and J 5 bases short, with 10 bases between. The CDR3 DNA follows: TGCGCCAGCAGCCCGCAGGGAAACGAGCAGTACTTC. Its protein product is CASSPQGNEQYF.

The V call is TRBV18, the J call TRBJ1-1; 8 bases fit TRBD1. V was clipped by 3 bases and J by 7 bases; unmatched bases: 7. The CDR3 is 14 amino acids. Germline CDR1 KGHSH, CDR2 LQKENI. CDR3: CASSPPGTGSEAFF. The CDR3 coding sequence is TGTGCCAGCTCACCCCCCGGGACAGGCAGTGAAGCTTTCTTT.

In nucleotides, the CDR3 is TGTGCCAGCAGCGTTGATGGGGACACTGAAGCTTTCTTT. Translation gives CASSVDGDTEAFF. The V and J genes are TRBV9 and TRBJ1-1; D is uncertain. With 2 bases removed from V and 3 bases from J, the gap between germline ends came to 8 bases. Germline values: CDR1 SGDLS, CDR2 YYNGEE. The CDR3 runs 13 residues.

This sequence joins TRBV5-1 and TRBJ2-7, with D unclear. The CDR3 is 13 residues long. Germline CDR1 and CDR2: SGHRS and YFSETQ. The V end was cut by 5 bases, the J end by 2 bases, with 11 bases between. DNA of the CDR3: TGCGCCAGCAGTCCTTACACTGCCTACGAGCAGTACTTC. It is translated as CASSPYTAYEQYF.

Only one count was recorded for this clone. This rearrangement joins TRBV5-1 to TRBJ1-5, with D possibly matching TRBD1 (5 bases). CDR1 is SGHRS and CDR2 is YFSETQ in the germline V gene. The CDR3 has 14 residues. Trimming took 4 bases from V and 2 from J, leaving 10 bases between them. CDR3 in amino acids: CASSPDSRNQPQHF. The CDR3 region has the DNA TGCGCCAGCAGCCCCGACAGTCGCAATCAGCCCCAGCATTTT.

Ten or more counts support this clone. This chain uses TRBV6-1 with TRBJ2-7, with D possibly being TRBD2 (5 bases). The CDR3 has 15 residues. From germline, CDR1 is MNHNS and CDR2 SASEGT. V shed 4 bases and J shed 4 bases, with 17 bases lying between them. The CDR3 DNA reads TGTGCCAGCAGTGGGGAGACTGGGTTTGAATACGAGCAGTACTTC. Its translation: CASSGETGFEYEQYF.

There are a few counts of this clone. The rearrangement links TRBV20-1 to TRBJ1-1; D uncertain. Germline V lookup: CDR1 DFQATT, CDR2 SNEGSKA (reference sequence). Trimming shortened V by 3 bases and J by 0 bases, and 2 bases separated the two germline ends. The CDR3 runs 11 residues. The CDR3 spells CSASLNTEAFF. CDR3 nucleotide sequence: TGCAGTGCTAGTTTGAACACTGAAGCTTTCTTT.

The chain links TRBV7-3 to TRBJ1-1; weak D call: TRBD1 (5 bases). The CDR3 is 13 amino acids. Germline loops: CDR1 SGHTA, CDR2 FQGTGA. V shed 4 bases and J shed 9 bases, with 15 bases lying between them. CDR3 in amino acids: CASSSGIQTKAFF. The CDR3 region has the DNA TGTGCCAGCAGCTCAGGGATACAAACCAAAGCTTTCTTT.

The chain carries TRBV13 and TRBJ2-1; TRBD1 agrees at 7 bases. From germline, CDR1 is PRHDT and CDR2 FYEKMQ (reference sequence). The CDR3 extends over 13 amino acids. V lost 2 bases, J lost 8 bases, and 3 bases stayed unmatched. Here the CDR3 reads CASSLRQGDEQFF. DNA for the CDR3: TGTGCCAGCAGCTTAAGACAGGGCGATGAGCAGTTCTTC.

The chain uses TRBV7-3 and TRBJ2-3; no reliable D call. Germline V gene lookup returns CDR1 SGHTA and CDR2 FQGTGA. The CDR3 runs to 18 residues. V lost 2 bases to trimming and J lost 2 bases, with 20 bases between them. CDR3 coding DNA: TGTGCCAGCAGCTTAGCCAAATCGCTCGCATACAACACAGATACGCAGTATTTT. This codes for CASSLAKSLAYNTDTQYF.

This clone was picked up many times. The V and J genes are TRBV18 and TRBJ1-1; a weak D match, TRBD1 (6 bases). Trimming stripped 4 bases from V and 3 bases from J, with 15 bases between. CDR1 is KGHSH, CDR2 LQKENI, per germline. CDR3 length: 15 residues. The CDR3 DNA is TGTGCCAGCTCACGGTATAGGGGGGGAGACACTGAAGCTTTCTTT. Residues: CASSRYRGGDTEAFF. Using reference TRBV18 and TRBJ1-1 for the parts outside the CDR3, the full variable domain is NAGVMQNPRHLVRRRGQEARLRCSPMKGHSHVYWYRQLPEEGLKFMVYLQKENIIDESGMPKERFSAEFPKEGPSILRIQQVVRGDSAAYFCASSRYRGGDTEAFFGQGTRLTVV.

The chain has TRBV2 and TRBJ1-2; D uncertain. Between the trimmed V and J ends, which lost 3 bases and 2 bases, there was a span of 4 bases. CDR1 SNHLY and CDR2 FYNNEI come from the germline V gene. This CDR3 spans 12 amino acids. The CDR3 DNA is TGTGCCAGCAGTGAGGGAAACTATGGCTACACCTTC. Translating gives CASSEGNYGYTF.

This clone was observed a few times. The chain carries TRBV14 and TRBJ1-1, with D tentatively TRBD1 (6 bases). Germline V gene sequence: CDR1 SGHDN, CDR2 FVKESK. V lost 3 bases and J 0 bases, leaving 11 bases between the germline ends. The CDR3 is 15 amino acids. Here the CDR3 DNA reads TGTGCCAGCAGCCATGATCAGGGGTTGAACACTGAAGCTTTCTTT. It encodes CASSHDQGLNTEAFF.

This clone was seen just once. The chain combines TRBV4-2 with TRBJ2-2; D perhaps matches TRBD2 (6 bases). Trimming removed 0 bases at V and 6 bases at J, with 14 bases between. Germline CDR1 LGHNA, CDR2 YNFKEQ. This CDR3 has 16 amino acids. The CDR3 here is CASSQDESSAAGELFF. The CDR3 nucleotides read TGTGCCAGCAGCCAAGATGAGTCTAGCGCCGCCGGGGAGCTGTTTTTT.

This chain joins TRBV7-2 and TRBJ2-2, with TRBD2 identical over 7 bases. The CDR3 totals 17 residues. Germline CDR1 and CDR2: SGHTA and FQGNSA. Trimming took 5 bases from V and 4 from J; bases not matched to a gene: 13. CDR3 amino acids: CASSLRARGEGTGELFF. In DNA, the CDR3 is TGTGCCAGCAGCCTTCGGGCCCGGGGGGAAGGCACCGGGGAGCTGTTTTTT.

The V gene is TRBV5-1, the J gene TRBJ2-5; D might be TRBD1 (5 bases). Trimming stripped 0 bases from V and 5 bases from J, with 11 bases between. The germline CDR1 and CDR2 sequences are SGHRS and YFSETQ. The CDR3 spans 14 residues. The CDR3 DNA is TGCGCCAGCAGCTTGGAGGGGCAGAAGGAGACCCAGTACTTC. Its translation: CASSLEGQKETQYF.

The chain couples TRBV6-5 to TRBJ1-2; the match to TRBD1 covers 8 bases. Losses at the gene ends were 6 bases for V and 7 bases for J; bases not matched to a gene: 4. The CDR3 length is 12 residues. Germline V gives CDR1 MNHEY, CDR2 SVGAGI. CDR3 region: CASRLQGGGYTF. The CDR3 DNA is TGTGCCAGCAGACTACAGGGGGGTGGCTACACCTTC.

The rearrangement uses TRBV7-9 and TRBJ2-6; 7 nucleotides match TRBD1. Germline V CDR1 and CDR2: SEHNR, FQNEAQ (reference sequence). The CDR3 is made up of 17 amino acids. V shed 2 bases, J shed 0 bases, and the junction held 4 bases outside the gene matches. CDR3 amino acids: CASSLRRQGSGANVLTF. Here the CDR3 DNA reads TGTGCCAGCAGCTTACGCCGACAGGGCTCTGGGGCCAACGTCCTGACTTTC.

This chain links TRBV30 with TRBJ1-6; 9 positions agree with TRBD1. The germline V gene has CDR1 GTSNPN and CDR2 SVGIG (reference sequence). V lost 0 bases and J lost 9; bases outside the gene matches: 3. This CDR3 contains 14 residues. CDR3 amino acids: CAWSVQGAGSPLHF. For the CDR3, the DNA is TGTGCCTGGAGTGTACAGGGGGCAGGTTCACCCCTCCACTTT.

J is TRBJ1-6 and V is TRBV5-6; a possible D gene is TRBD1 (6 bases). CDR1 is SGHDT and CDR2 is YYEEEE in the germline V gene. This CDR3 region has 14 residues. Deletions cut 4 bases from V and 7 bases from J, with 12 bases between. In DNA, the CDR3 is TGTGCCAGCAGCCGTCGGGACAACAATTCACCCCTCCACTTT. Encoded protein: CASSRRDNNSPLHF.